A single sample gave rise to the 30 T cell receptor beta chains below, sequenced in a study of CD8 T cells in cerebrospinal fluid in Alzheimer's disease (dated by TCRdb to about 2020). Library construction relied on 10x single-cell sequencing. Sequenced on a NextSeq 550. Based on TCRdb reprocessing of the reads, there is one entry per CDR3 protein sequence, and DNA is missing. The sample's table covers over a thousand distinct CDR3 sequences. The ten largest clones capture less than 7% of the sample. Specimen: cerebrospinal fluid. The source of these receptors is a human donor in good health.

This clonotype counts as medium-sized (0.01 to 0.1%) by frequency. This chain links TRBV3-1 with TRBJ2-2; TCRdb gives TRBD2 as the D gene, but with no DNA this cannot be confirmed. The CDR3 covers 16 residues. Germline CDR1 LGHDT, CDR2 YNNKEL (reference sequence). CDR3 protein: CASSHEAGGRIGELFF.

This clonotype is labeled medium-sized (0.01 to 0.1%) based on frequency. CDR3 in amino acids: CASSYSGGGETQYF. The chain couples TRBV6-2 or TRBV6-3 to TRBJ2-5; absent DNA, TCRdb's TRBD2 call cannot be checked. The germline V gene has CDR1 MNHEY and CDR2 SVGEGT. This CDR3 contains 14 residues.

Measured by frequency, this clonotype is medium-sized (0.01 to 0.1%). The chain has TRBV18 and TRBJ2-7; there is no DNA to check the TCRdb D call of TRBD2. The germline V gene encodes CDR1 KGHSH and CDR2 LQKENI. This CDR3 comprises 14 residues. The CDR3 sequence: CASSPQQGLDEQYF.

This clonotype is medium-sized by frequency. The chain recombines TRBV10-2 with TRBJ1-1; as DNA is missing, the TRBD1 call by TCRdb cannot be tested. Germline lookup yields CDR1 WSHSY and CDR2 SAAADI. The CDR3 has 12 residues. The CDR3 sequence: CASSTPGGEAFF.

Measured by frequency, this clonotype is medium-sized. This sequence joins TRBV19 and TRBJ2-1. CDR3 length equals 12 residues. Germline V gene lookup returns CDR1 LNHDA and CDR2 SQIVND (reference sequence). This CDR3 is CASSIDVDEQFF.

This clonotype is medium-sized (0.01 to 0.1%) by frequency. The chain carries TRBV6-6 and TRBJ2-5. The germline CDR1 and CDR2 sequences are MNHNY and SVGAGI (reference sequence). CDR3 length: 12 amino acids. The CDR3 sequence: CASSYTQETQYF.

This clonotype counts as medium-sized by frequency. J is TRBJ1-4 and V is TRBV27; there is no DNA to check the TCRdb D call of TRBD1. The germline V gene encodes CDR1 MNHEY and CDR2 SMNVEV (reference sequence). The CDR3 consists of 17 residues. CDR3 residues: CASSTRGGFLTNEKLFF.

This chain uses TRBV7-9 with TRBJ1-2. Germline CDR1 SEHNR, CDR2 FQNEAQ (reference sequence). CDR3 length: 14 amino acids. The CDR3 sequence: CASSHGGAVHGYTF.

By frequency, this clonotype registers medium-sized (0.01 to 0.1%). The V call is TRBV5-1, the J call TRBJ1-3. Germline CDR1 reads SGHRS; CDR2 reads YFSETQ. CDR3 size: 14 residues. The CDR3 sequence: CASSPDPSGNTIYF.

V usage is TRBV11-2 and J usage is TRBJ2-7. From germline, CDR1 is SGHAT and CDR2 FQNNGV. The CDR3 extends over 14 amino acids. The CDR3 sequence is CASSRVRHLYEQYF.

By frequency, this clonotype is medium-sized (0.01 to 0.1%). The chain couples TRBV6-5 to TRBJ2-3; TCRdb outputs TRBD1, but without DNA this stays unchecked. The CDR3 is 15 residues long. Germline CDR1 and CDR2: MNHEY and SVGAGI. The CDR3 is CASSYGQGPTDTQYF.

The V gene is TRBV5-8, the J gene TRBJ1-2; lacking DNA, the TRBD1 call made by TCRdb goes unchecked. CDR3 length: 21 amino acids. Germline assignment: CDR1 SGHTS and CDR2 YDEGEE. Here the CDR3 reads CASSFDGGSSPALDSRNGYTF.

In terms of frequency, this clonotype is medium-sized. The CDR3 loop reads CASSLGHPKDYGYTF. The gene calls are TRBV18 and TRBJ1-2; TCRdb returns TRBD1, unconfirmable since there is no DNA. CDR3 size: 15 residues. Germline V gene sequence: CDR1 KGHSH, CDR2 LQKENI.

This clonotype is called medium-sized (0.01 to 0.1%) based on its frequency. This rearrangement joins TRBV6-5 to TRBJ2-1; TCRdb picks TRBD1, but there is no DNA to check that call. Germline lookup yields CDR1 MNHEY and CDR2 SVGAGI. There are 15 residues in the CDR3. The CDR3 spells CASSAGQGVYNEQFF.

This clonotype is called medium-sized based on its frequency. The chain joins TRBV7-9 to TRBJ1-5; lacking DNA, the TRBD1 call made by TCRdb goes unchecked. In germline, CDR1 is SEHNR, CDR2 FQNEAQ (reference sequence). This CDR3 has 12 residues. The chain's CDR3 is CASSLAGAIQHF.

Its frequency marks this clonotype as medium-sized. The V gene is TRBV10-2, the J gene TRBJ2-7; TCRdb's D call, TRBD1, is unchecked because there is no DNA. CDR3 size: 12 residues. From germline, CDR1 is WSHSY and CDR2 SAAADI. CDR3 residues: CASRRGFHEQYF.

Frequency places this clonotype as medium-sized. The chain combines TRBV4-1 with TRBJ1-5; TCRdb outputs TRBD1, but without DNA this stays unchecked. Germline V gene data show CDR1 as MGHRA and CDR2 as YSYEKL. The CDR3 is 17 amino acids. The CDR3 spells CASSPGTGRDLDQPQHF.

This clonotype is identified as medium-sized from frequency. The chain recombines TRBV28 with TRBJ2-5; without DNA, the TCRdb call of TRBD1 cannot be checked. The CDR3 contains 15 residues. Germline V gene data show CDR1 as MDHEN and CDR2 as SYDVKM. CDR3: CASSPQPGQWETQYF. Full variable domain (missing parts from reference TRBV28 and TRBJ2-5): DVKVTQSSRYLVKRTGEKVFLECVQDMDHENMFWYRQDPGLGLRLIYFSYDVKMKEKGDIPEGYSVSREKKERFSLILESASTNQTSMYLCASSPQPGQWETQYFGPGTRLLVL.

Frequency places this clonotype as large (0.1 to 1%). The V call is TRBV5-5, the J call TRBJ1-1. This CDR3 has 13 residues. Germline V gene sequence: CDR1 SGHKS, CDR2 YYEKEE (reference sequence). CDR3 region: CASSLQKNTEAFF.

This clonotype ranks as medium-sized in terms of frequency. The CDR3 sequence: CASSLQTRAQFF. The chain is built from TRBV7-9 and TRBJ2-1; TCRdb returns TRBD2, unconfirmable since there is no DNA. The germline gives CDR1 SEHNR, CDR2 FQNEAQ (reference sequence). The CDR3 is 12 amino acids.

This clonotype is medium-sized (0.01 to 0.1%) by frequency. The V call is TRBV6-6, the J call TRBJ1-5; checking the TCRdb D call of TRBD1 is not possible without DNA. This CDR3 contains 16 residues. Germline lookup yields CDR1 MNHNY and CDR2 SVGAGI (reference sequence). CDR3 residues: CASSFPQGYRNQPQHF.

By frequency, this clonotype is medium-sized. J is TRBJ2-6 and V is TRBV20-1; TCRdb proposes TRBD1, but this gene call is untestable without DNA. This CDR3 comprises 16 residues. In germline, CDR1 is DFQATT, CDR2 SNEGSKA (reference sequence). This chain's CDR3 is CSASRLSGAGANVLTF.

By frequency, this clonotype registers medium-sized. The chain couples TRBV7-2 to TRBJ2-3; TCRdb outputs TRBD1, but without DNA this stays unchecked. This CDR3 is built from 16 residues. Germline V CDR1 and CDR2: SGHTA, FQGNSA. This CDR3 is CASSRIGGASTDTQYF.

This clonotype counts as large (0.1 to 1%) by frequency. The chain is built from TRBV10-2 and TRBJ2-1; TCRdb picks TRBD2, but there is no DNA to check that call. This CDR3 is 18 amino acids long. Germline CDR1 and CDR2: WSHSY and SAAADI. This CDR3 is CASSESGGVGAPRNEQFF.

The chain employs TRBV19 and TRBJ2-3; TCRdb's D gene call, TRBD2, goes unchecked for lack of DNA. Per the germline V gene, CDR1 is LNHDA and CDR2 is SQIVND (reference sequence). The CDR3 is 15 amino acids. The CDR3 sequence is CASTSLAGSTDTQYF.

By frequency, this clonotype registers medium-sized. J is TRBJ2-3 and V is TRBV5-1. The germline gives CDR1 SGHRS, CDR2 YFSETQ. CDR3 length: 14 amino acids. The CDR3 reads CAASDLSGPDTQYF.

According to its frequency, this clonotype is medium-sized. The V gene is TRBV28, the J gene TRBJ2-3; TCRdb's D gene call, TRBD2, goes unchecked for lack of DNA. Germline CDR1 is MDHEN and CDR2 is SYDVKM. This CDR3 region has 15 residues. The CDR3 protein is CASNGAAGGPDTQYF.

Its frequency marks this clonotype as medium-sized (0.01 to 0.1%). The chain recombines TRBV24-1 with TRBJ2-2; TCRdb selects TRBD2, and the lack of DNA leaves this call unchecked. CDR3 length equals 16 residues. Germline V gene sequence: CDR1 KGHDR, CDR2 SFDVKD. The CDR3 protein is CATSDLSHGGAGELFF.

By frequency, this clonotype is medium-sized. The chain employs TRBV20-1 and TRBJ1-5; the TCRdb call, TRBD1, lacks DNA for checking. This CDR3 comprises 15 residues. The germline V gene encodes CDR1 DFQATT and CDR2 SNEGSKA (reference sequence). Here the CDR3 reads CSGSRADHPNQPQHF.

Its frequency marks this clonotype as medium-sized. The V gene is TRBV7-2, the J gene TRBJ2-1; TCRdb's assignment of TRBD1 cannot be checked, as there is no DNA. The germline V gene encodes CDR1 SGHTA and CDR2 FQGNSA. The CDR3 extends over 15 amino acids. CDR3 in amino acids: CASSPGPGSYNEQFF.